Sequencing of this T cell receptor beta chain was carried out in a study of T cell repertoires in cytomegalovirus infection. As for the study in general: Through public TCR beta signatures, both CMV infection and matching HLA type were indicated.

Study-wide findings and caveats: It was HLA-C-restricted CMV-specific TCR beta clonotypes that dominated the response ex vivo.

The CDR3 is made up of 15 amino acids. Germline trimming cut 6 bases from V and 2 bases from J; bases unmatched to any gene: 6. Germline V gene sequence: CDR1 PRHDT, CDR2 FYEKMQ (reference sequence). Details on this clonotype: Its antigen remains unknown.

Each CDR3 protein is one row after TCRdb ran MiXCR on the reads. The sample records approximately 1,000,000 distinct CDR3 sequences, 31% being singletons. The source was cultured CD8+ T cells from PBMCs, collected from culture after CMV antigen stimulation. This TCR was recovered from a human donor in good health (CMV status not recorded). Some clones in this sample may be carry-over from other donors' samples. The chain employs TRBV13 and TRBJ1-5; 8 nucleotides align to TRBD1. CDR3 in DNA: TGTGCCAGCAGGCAGGGGGCCGGTGGCAATCAGCCCCAGCATTTT. This sequence encodes CASRQGAGGNQPQHF.